This TCR beta chain is from a study of technical replicates of blood from a handful of donors (dated 2017 in TCRdb). CDR1 SNHLY and CDR2 FYNNEI were looked up in the germline V gene. The CDR3 spans 15 residues, from the cysteine through the phenylalanine. The CDR3 DNA has 45 bases and is translated from base 1. V gives up 3 bases and J gives up 0 bases, and the segment between their germline ends measures 12 bases. With regard to this clone: This receptor's antigen is unknown. No much larger clone exists at a distance of one base, and base qualities are not known.

The library was produced with the immunoSEQ multiplex PCR assay. Sourced from immuneACCESS, this table was stored by TCRdb with only in-frame sequences that have V and J called. A share of the clones is absent; for the studies checked, an unresolved V gene accounts for under half, and the remainder has no known explanation. This sample holds about 75,000 clones; 95% to 98% were observed only once. The ten largest clones add up to 0.18% of the sample. Material: T cells isolated from PBMCs. This TCR was sampled from a human donor in good health. The chain joins TRBV2 to TRBJ2-7, with TRBD1 as a weak D call on 6 bases. The DNA sequence is TGTGCCAGCAGTGAGCCTCAGGGGAGCTCCTACGAGCAGTACTTC. This sequence encodes CASSEPQGSSYEQYF.